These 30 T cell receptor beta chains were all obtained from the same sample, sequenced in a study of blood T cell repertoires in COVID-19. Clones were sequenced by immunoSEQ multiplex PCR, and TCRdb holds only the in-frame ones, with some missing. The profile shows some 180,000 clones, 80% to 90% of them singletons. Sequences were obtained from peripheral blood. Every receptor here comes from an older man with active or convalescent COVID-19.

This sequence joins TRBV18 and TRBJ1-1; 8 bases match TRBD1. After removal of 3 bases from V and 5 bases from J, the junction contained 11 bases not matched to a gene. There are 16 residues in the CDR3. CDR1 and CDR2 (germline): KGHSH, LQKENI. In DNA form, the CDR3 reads TGTGCCAGCTCACCGTCTCTTGGACAGGGTAGGACTGAAGCTTTCTTT. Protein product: CASSPSLGQGRTEAFF.

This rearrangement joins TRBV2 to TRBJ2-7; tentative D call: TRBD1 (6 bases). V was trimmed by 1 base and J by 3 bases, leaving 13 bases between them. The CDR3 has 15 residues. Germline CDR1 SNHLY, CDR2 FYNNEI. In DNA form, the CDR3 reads TGTGCCAGCAGTGAAGGAACAGGGTTAGACTACGAGCAGTACTTC. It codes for CASSEGTGLDYEQYF.

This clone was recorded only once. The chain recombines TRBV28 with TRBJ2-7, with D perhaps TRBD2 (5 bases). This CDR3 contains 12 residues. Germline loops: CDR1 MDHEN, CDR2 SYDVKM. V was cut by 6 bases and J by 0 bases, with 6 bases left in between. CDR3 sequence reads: CASRTSSYEQYF. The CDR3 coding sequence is TGTGCCAGCAGAACTAGCTCCTACGAGCAGTACTTC.

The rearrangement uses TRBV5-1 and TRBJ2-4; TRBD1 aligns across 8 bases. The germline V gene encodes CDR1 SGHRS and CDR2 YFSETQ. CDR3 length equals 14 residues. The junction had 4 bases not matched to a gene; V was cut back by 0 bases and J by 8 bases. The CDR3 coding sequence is TGCGCCAGCAGCTTGGGGCAGGGGGCTTACATTCAGTACTTC. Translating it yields CASSLGQGAYIQYF. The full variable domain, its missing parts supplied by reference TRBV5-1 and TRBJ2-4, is KAGVTQTPRYLIKTRGQQVTLSCSPISGHRSVSWYQQTPGQGLQFLFEYFSETQRNKGNFPGRFSGRQFSNSRSEMNVSTLELGDSALYLCASSLGQGAYIQYFGAGTRLSVL.

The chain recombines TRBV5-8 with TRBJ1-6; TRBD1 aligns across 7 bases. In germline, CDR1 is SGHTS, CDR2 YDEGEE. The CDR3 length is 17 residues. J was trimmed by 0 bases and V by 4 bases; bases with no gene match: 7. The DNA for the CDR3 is TGTGCCAGCAGCCCGGGACAGTTAAGCTCCTATAATTCACCCCTCCACTTT. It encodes CASSPGQLSSYNSPLHF.

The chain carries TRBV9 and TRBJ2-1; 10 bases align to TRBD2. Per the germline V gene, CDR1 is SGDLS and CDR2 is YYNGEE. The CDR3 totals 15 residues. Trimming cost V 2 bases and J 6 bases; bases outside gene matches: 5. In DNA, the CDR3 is TGTGCCAGCAGCGTCACTAGCGGGACCTCCAATGAGCAGTTCTTC. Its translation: CASSVTSGTSNEQFF.

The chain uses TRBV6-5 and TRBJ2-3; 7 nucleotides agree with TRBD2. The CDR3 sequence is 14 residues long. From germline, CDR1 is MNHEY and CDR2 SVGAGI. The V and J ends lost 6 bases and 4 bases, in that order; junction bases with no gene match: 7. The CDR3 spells CASRPPAGADTQYF. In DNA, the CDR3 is TGTGCCAGCAGGCCCCCTGCGGGGGCAGATACGCAGTATTTT.

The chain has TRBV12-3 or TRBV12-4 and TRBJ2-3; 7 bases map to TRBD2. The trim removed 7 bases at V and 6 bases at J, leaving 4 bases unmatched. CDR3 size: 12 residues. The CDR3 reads CASMGGGDTQYF. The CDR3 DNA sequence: TGTGCCAGCATGGGGGGGGGTGATACGCAGTATTTT.

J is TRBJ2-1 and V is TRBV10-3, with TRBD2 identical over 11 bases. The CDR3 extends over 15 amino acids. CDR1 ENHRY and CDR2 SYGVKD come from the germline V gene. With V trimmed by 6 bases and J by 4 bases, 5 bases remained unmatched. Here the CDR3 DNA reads TGTGCCATCAGCGTAGCGGGAGGGCCTTACAATGAGCAGTTCTTC. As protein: CAISVAGGPYNEQFF.

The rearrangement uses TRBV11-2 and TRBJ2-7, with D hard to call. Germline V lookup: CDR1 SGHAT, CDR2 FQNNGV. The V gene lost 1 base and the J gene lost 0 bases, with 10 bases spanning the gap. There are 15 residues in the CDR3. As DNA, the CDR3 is TGTGCCAGCAGCTTAGGAATCACCAGCTCCTACGAGCAGTACTTC. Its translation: CASSLGITSSYEQYF.

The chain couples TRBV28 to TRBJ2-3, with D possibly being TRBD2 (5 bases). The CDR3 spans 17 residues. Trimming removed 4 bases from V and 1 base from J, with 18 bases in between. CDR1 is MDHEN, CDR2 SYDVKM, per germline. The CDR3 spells CASSSGWEQLGTDTQYF. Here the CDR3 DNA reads TGTGCCAGCAGTTCGGGGTGGGAACAACTCGGCACAGATACGCAGTATTTT.

The CDR3 bases are TGTGCCAGCACCTTATCGGACTCCTATGGCTACACCTTC. Translated, it gives CASTLSDSYGYTF. The chain recombines TRBV12-3 or TRBV12-4 with TRBJ1-2, with D unclear. The CDR3 is made up of 13 amino acids. V lost 7 bases and J 4 bases, leaving 13 bases between the germline ends.

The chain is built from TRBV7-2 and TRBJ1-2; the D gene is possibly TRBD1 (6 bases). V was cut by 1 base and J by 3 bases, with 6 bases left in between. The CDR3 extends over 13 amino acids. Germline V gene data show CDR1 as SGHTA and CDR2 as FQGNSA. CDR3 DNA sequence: TGTGCCAGCAGCTTAGACAGGGACTATGGCTACACCTTC. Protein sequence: CASSLDRDYGYTF.

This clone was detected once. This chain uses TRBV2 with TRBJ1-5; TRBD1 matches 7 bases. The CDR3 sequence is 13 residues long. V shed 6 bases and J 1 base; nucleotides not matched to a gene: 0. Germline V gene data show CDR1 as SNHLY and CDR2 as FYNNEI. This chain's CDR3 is CASRGQSNQPQHF. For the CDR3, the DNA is TGTGCCAGCAGGGGACAGAGCAATCAGCCCCAGCATTTT.

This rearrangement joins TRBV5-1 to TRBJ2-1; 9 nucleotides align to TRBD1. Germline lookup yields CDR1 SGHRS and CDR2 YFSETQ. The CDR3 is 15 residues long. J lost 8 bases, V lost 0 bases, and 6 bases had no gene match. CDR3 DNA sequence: TGCGCCAGCAGCTTGGATACAGGGGGCTCGGATGAGCAGTTCTTC. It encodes CASSLDTGGSDEQFF.

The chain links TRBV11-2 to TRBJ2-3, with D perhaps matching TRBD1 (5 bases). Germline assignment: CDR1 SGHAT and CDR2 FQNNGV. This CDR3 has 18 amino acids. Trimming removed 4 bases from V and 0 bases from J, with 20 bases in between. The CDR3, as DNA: TGTGCCAGCAGCTCACCGTTGACAGCTCCCAGGAGCACAGATACGCAGTATTTT. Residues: CASSSPLTAPRSTDTQYF.

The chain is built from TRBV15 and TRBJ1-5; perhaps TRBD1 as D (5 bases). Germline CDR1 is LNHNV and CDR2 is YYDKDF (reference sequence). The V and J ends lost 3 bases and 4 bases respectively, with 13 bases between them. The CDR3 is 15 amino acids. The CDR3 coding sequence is TGTGCCACCAGCAGCCCAGGGCTCTTTAATCAGCCCCAGCATTTT. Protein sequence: CATSSPGLFNQPQHF. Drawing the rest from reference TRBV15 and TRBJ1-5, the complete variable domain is DAMVIQNPRYQVTQFGKPVTLSCSQTLNHNVMYWYQQKSSQAPKLLFHYYDKDFNNEADTPDNFQSRRPNTSFCFLDIRSPGLGDTAMYLCATSSPGLFNQPQHFGDGTRLSIL.

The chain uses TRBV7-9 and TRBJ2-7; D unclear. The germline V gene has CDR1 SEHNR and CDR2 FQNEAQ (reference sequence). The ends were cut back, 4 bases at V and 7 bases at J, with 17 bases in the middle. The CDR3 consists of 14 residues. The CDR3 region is CASSWSAAGLEQYF. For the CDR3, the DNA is TGTGCCAGCAGCTGGAGTGCCGCCGGCCTGGAGCAGTACTTC.

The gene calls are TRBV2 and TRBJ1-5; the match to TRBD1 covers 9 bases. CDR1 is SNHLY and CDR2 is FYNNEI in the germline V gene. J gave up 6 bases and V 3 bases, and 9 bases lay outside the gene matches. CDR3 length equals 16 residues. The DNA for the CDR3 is TGTGCCAGCAGTGATGGGACAGGGAGACTGAGTCAGCCCCAGCATTTT. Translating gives CASSDGTGRLSQPQHF.

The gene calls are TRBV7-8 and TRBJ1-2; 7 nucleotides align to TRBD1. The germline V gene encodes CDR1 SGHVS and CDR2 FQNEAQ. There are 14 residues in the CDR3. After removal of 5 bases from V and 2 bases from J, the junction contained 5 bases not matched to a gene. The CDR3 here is CASSLGQANYGYTF. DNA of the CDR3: TGTGCCAGCAGCCTCGGACAGGCAAACTATGGCTACACCTTC.

The CDR3 protein is CATSVGVDTGELFF. For the CDR3, the DNA is TGTGCCACCAGTGTCGGGGTTGACACCGGGGAGCTGTTTTTT. The chain links TRBV24-1 to TRBJ2-2; tentatively, D is TRBD2 (5 bases). Germline CDR1 KGHDR, CDR2 SFDVKD. The CDR3 is 14 amino acids. V was cut by 5 bases and J by 3 bases, with 9 bases left in between.

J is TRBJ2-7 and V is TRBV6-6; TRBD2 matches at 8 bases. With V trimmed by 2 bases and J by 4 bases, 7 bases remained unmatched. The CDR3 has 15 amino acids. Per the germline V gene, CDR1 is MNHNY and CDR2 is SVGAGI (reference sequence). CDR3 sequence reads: CASSYGGASGYEQYF. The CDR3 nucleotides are TGTGCCAGCAGTTACGGGGGGGCTAGCGGGTACGAGCAGTACTTC.

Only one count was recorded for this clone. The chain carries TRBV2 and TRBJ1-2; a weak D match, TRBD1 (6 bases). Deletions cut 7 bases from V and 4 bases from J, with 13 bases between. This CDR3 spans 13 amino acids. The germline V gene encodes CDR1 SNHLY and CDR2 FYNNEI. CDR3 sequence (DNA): TGTGCCAGCAACCTACAGGGAACCTATGGCTACACCTTC. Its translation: CASNLQGTYGYTF.

The DNA for the CDR3 is TGTGCCAGCAGCGCCCGACTAGCGGGGGGGCCTGGGGCCCAGTACTTC. This sequence encodes CASSARLAGGPGAQYF. J is TRBJ2-5 and V is TRBV3-1 (or the pseudogene TRBV3-2), with TRBD2 matching 14 bases. V was clipped by 5 bases and J by 9 bases; unmatched bases: 11. Germline CDR1 and CDR2: LGHDT and YNNKEL (reference sequence). The CDR3 is 16 residues long.

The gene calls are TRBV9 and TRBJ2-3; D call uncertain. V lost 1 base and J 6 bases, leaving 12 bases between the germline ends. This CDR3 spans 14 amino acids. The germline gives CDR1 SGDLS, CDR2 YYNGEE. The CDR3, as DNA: TGTGCCAGCAGCGTAACTAACAACCCGGATACGCAGTATTTT. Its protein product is CASSVTNNPDTQYF.

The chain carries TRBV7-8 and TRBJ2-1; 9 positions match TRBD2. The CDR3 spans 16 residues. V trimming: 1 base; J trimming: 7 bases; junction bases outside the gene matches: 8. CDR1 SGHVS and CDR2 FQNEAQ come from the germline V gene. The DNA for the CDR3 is TGTGCCAGCAGCTTAGTGGGCGGGGGGGCCGCGAATGAGCAGTTCTTC. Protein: CASSLVGGGAANEQFF.

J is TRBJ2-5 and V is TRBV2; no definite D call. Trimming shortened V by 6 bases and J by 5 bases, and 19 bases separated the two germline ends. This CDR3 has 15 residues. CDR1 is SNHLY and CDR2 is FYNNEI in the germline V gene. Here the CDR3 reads CASSSSGLHSETQYF. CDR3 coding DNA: TGTGCCAGCAGCTCCTCCGGTCTACACAGCGAGACCCAGTACTTC.

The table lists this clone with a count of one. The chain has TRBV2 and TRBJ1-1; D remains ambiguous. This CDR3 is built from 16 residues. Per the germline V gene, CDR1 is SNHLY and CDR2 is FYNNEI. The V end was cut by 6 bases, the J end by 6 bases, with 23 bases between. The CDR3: CASRFRQSESRAEAFF. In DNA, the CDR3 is TGTGCCAGCAGATTTCGTCAGTCTGAGTCGAGGGCTGAAGCTTTCTTT. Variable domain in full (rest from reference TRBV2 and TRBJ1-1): EPEVTQTPSHQVTQMGQEVILRCVPISNHLYFYWYRQILGQKVEFLVSFYNNEISEKSEIFDDQFSVERPDGSNFTLKIRSTKLEDSAMYFCASRFRQSESRAEAFFGQGTRLTVV.

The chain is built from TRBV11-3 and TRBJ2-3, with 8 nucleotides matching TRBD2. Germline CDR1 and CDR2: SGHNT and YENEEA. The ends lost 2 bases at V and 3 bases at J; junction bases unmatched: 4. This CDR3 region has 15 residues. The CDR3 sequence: CASSLSSGHTDTQYF. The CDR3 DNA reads TGTGCCAGCAGCTTATCTAGCGGGCATACAGATACGCAGTATTTT.

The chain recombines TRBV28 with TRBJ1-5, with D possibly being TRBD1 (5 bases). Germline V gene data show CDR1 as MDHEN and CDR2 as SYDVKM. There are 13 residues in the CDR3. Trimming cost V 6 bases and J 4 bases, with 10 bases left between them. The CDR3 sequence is CASRWGVNQPQHF. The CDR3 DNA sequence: TGTGCCAGCAGATGGGGGGTTAATCAGCCCCAGCATTTT.